The 32 T cell receptor beta chains in this list originate from one sample, sequenced in a study of T-cell reconstitution after alpha-beta-depleted transplantation in children. A library of TCRbeta sequences, prepared with unique molecular identifiers, was generated. TCRdb independently ran MiXCR on the PCR reads; one entry per CDR3 protein. The table records some 550,000 distinct CDR3 sequences, around 19% of them present only once. The sample consisted of PBMCs from the stem cell graft donor, taken from the stem cell graft. The receptors come from a human donor who donated a stem cell graft to a child with acute lymphoblastic leukemia.

This clonotype has just a few counts. The chain joins TRBV3-1 to TRBJ1-1; 9 bases match TRBD1. V lost 1 base and J lost 4; bases outside the gene matches: 10. The germline gives CDR1 LGHDT, CDR2 YNNKEL (reference sequence). The CDR3 runs 17 residues. The chain's CDR3 is CASSQVNTGGIFTEAFF. The CDR3 DNA sequence: TGTGCCAGCAGCCAAGTCAACACAGGGGGCATTTTCACTGAAGCTTTCTTT.

This clonotype was detected a few times. The chain links TRBV6-1 to TRBJ1-5; 8 positions agree with TRBD1. The ends lost 6 bases at V and 5 bases at J; junction bases unmatched: 6. The length of the CDR3 is 14 residues. CDR1 and CDR2 from the germline V gene are MNHNS and SASEGT. The CDR3 region is CASRRHRGDQPQHF. The CDR3, as DNA: TGTGCCAGCAGACGCCACAGGGGGGATCAGCCCCAGCATTTT.

The chain is built from TRBV12-3 or TRBV12-4 and TRBJ2-7; 8 positions agree with TRBD2. CDR3 length equals 15 residues. V was clipped by 4 bases and J by 4 bases; unmatched bases: 9. CDR3 residues: CASSSTSGGGYEQYF. The CDR3 DNA reads TGTGCCAGCAGTTCCACTAGCGGAGGGGGGTACGAGCAGTACTTC.

This clonotype was observed a few times. The chain recombines TRBV2 with TRBJ2-7; maybe TRBD1 (5 bases). Deletions cut 11 bases from V and 3 bases from J, with 14 bases between. The CDR3 spans 12 residues. Looked up from germline, CDR1 is SNHLY and CDR2 is FYNNEI. The CDR3 spells CALRAGNYEQYF. DNA for the CDR3: TGTGCCCTCCGGGCAGGGAACTACGAGCAGTACTTC.

This sequence joins TRBV7-9 and TRBJ2-7; possibly TRBD1 for D (5 bases). CDR3 length: 13 amino acids. Germline CDR1 reads SEHNR; CDR2 reads FQNEAQ (reference sequence). The ends were cut back, 4 bases at V and 3 bases at J, with 10 bases in the middle. CDR3 protein: CASSSTEIYEQYF. CDR3 nucleotide sequence: TGTGCCAGCAGCTCGACAGAAATCTACGAGCAGTACTTC.

The chain has TRBV6-4 and TRBJ1-1, with 10 bases fitting TRBD1. The CDR3 covers 15 residues. The J segment lost 5 bases and the V segment lost 8 bases, leaving 11 bases of the junction unmatched. Germline V gene data show CDR1 as MRHNA and CDR2 as SNTAGT. The CDR3 region is CASSRKGTGETEAFF. CDR3 DNA sequence: TGTGCCAGCTCCCGAAAGGGGACAGGGGAAACTGAAGCTTTCTTT.

The chain recombines TRBV5-1 with TRBJ2-2; D not certain. CDR3 length equals 17 residues. V was cut by 5 bases and J by 4 bases, with 21 bases left in between. CDR1 SGHRS and CDR2 YFSETQ come from the germline V gene. The CDR3 spells CASRHGDSTLGTGELFF. The CDR3 nucleotides are TGCGCCAGCAGGCACGGCGACTCCACTCTGGGCACCGGGGAGCTGTTTTTT.

This sequence joins TRBV10-3 and TRBJ2-1, with TRBD2 matching 12 bases. Trimming cost V 2 bases and J 7 bases; bases outside gene matches: 15. CDR3 length equals 19 residues. Germline V gives CDR1 ENHRY, CDR2 SYGVKD. CDR3 amino acids: CAISEIIGSGTSGLNEQFF. The CDR3 bases are TGTGCCATCAGTGAGATAATTGGTAGTGGGACTAGCGGGTTAAATGAGCAGTTCTTC.

This clonotype occurred a few times. The rearrangement links TRBV15 to TRBJ2-3; TRBD2 matches at 7 bases. J lost 2 bases, V lost 3 bases, and 11 bases had no gene match. CDR3 length: 17 residues. CDR1 and CDR2 from the germline V gene are LNHNV and YYDKDF (reference sequence). CDR3 DNA: TGTGCCACCAGCAGCCCGGGACTAAAGAAGAACACAGATACGCAGTATTTT. It is translated as CATSSPGLKKNTDTQYF.

This chain connects TRBV5-5 to TRBJ1-5; no definite D call. The CDR3 has 16 residues. V lost 6 bases, J lost 2 bases, and 18 bases lay in between. Germline CDR1 reads SGHKS; CDR2 reads YYEKEE (reference sequence). CDR3 DNA sequence: TGTGCCAGCACCATTTCCATAGGTGGTGGCAATCAGCCCCAGCATTTT. This translates into CASTISIGGGNQPQHF.

This clonotype showed up just a few times. The CDR3 protein is CASSLGTLNTQYF. CDR3 DNA: TGTGCCAGCAGTCTCGGGACTCTAAATACGCAGTATTTT. The gene calls are TRBV27 and TRBJ2-3; the D gene is possibly TRBD2 (6 bases). Trimming shortened V by 5 bases and J by 7 bases, and 13 bases separated the two germline ends. In germline, CDR1 is MNHEY, CDR2 SMNVEV (reference sequence). The CDR3 is 13 residues long.

A few counts support this clonotype. J is TRBJ2-2 and V is TRBV12-3 or TRBV12-4; weak D call: TRBD1 (5 bases). This CDR3 has 15 residues. V lost 3 bases to trimming and J lost 5 bases, with 13 bases between them. The CDR3 here is CASSLRRRGTGELFF. CDR3 bases: TGTGCCAGCAGTTTGCGGCGAAGGGGTACCGGGGAGCTGTTTTTT.

The table lists this clonotype with a few counts. The rearrangement joins TRBV29-1 to TRBJ2-4; 9 bases are a match to TRBD1. Per germline, CDR1 SQVTM and CDR2 ANQGSEA. V lost 6 bases, J lost 4 bases, and 4 bases stayed unmatched. The CDR3 runs to 13 residues. CDR3 DNA: TGCAGCGTGCTGGACAGGGGAAAAAACATTCAGTACTTC. Amino acids: CSVLDRGKNIQYF.

The sample holds a few counts of this clonotype. This chain connects TRBV30 to TRBJ2-2; tentatively, D is TRBD2 (5 bases). V was shortened by 4 bases and J by 4 bases, with 16 bases between the two germline ends. The CDR3 loop spans 15 amino acids. CDR1 and CDR2 from the germline V gene are GTSNPN and SVGIG (reference sequence). This chain's CDR3 is CAWKRAEGFTGELFF. DNA for the CDR3: TGTGCCTGGAAGCGTGCAGAGGGCTTCACCGGGGAGCTGTTTTTT. The complete variable domain, with remaining parts taken from reference TRBV30 and TRBJ2-2, reads SQTIHQWPATLVQPVGSPLSLECTVEGTSNPNLYWYRQAAGRGLQLLFYSVGIGQISSEVPQNLSASRPQDRQFILSSKKLLLSDSGFYLCAWKRAEGFTGELFFGEGSRLTVL.

The rearrangement links TRBV7-8 to TRBJ2-1; D is possibly TRBD2 (5 bases). The CDR3 totals 14 residues. The V gene's germline CDR1 is SGHVS and CDR2 FQNEAQ. The ends were cut back, 8 bases at V and 5 bases at J, with 16 bases in the middle. The CDR3, as DNA: TGTGCCAGCGAAATGTGGACTTTCAACAATGAGCAGTTCTTC. It codes for CASEMWTFNNEQFF.

The CDR3 DNA reads TGCAGCGTCCCCCCCAGGGGGGCTGAAGCTTTCTTT. Translating gives CSVPPRGAEAFF. The V call is TRBV29-1, the J call TRBJ1-1; 7 bases match TRBD1. Germline values: CDR1 SQVTM, CDR2 ANQGSEA. This CDR3 is built from 12 residues. J was trimmed by 6 bases and V by 6 bases; bases with no gene match: 7.

In this sample, this clonotype turned up a few times. This rearrangement joins TRBV7-2 to TRBJ2-5, with 11 bases aligning to TRBD2. There are 16 residues in the CDR3. The junction had 9 bases not matched to a gene; V was cut back by 5 bases and J by 4 bases. Germline V gene data show CDR1 as SGHTA and CDR2 as FQGNSA. CDR3 in DNA: TGTGCCAGCAGCCTTAGCGGGAGGGCCGTGAGAGAGACCCAGTACTTC. Residues: CASSLSGRAVRETQYF.

The chain couples TRBV4-2 to TRBJ2-4; D may be TRBD1 or TRBD2 (5 bases each). The ends were cut back, 4 bases at V and 6 bases at J, with 10 bases in the middle. CDR3 length equals 13 residues. CDR1 LGHNA and CDR2 YNFKEQ come from the germline V gene. The CDR3 reads CASSPARGNIQYF. In nucleotides, the CDR3 is TGTGCCAGCAGCCCGGCGAGGGGAAACATTCAGTACTTC.

This clonotype was seen a few times. CDR3 nucleotides: TGTGCCAGCAGGGTAGGGACTTCCAACACCGGGGAGCTGTTTTTT. Translating it yields CASRVGTSNTGELFF. This chain links TRBV11-1 with TRBJ2-2; possible D gene TRBD2, 6 bases. Trimming cost V 6 bases and J 2 bases, with 13 bases left between them. The length of the CDR3 is 15 residues. Germline V gene data show CDR1 as SGHAT and CDR2 as FQDESV (reference sequence). The full variable domain, its missing parts supplied by reference TRBV11-1 and TRBJ2-2, is EAEVAQSPRYKITEKSQAVAFWCDPISGHATLYWYRQILGQGPELLVQFQDESVVDDSQLPKDRFSAERLKGVDSTLKIQPAELGDSAMYLCASRVGTSNTGELFFGEGSRLTVL.

This clonotype was observed a few times. J is TRBJ1-1 and V is TRBV2; possibly TRBD1 for D (6 bases). Trimming took 2 bases from V and 6 from J, leaving 25 bases between them. From germline, CDR1 is SNHLY and CDR2 FYNNEI. CDR3 length: 18 residues. The CDR3 here is CASSEKGGWGLLKAEAFF. The DNA for the CDR3 is TGTGCCAGCAGTGAAAAAGGGGGTTGGGGACTTTTAAAGGCTGAAGCTTTCTTT.

This chain links TRBV27 with TRBJ1-5, with D perhaps TRBD1 (6 bases). V was clipped by 4 bases and J by 9 bases, with 22 bases between them. This CDR3 is 16 amino acids long. Germline-derived CDR1 and CDR2 are MNHEY and SMNVEV (reference sequence). CDR3 DNA sequence: TGTGCCAGCAGTTCTAAGCATGACAGGTTTCATCCGCCCCAGCATTTT. It translates to CASSSKHDRFHPPQHF.

The chain joins TRBV18 to TRBJ2-7; D is uncertain. Germline values: CDR1 KGHSH, CDR2 LQKENI. The CDR3 runs to 14 residues. V lost 3 bases, J lost 0 bases, and 9 bases lay in between. The CDR3 DNA follows: TGTGCCAGCTCACCGAGCGCGGACTCCTACGAGCAGTACTTC. This sequence encodes CASSPSADSYEQYF. The entire variable domain, with the rest obtained from reference TRBV18 and TRBJ2-7, is as follows: NAGVMQNPRHLVRRRGQEARLRCSPMKGHSHVYWYRQLPEEGLKFMVYLQKENIIDESGMPKERFSAEFPKEGPSILRIQQVVRGDSAAYFCASSPSADSYEQYFGPGTRLTVT.

The chain recombines TRBV29-1 with TRBJ2-5; no clear D. The CDR3 consists of 12 residues. The germline gives CDR1 SQVTM, CDR2 ANQGSEA. Trimming pared 4 bases from V and 1 base from J, leaving 7 bases between. The CDR3 loop reads CSVGYSQETQYF. The CDR3 region has the DNA TGCAGCGTTGGATACAGCCAAGAGACCCAGTACTTC.

The gene calls are TRBV6-1 and TRBJ1-1, with a weak D call TRBD1 (5 bases). V lost 0 bases to trimming and J lost 1 base, with 6 bases between them. CDR3 length equals 14 residues. CDR1 is MNHNS and CDR2 is SASEGT in the germline V gene. This CDR3 reads CASSEAGENTEAFF. CDR3 DNA sequence: TGTGCCAGCAGTGAAGCGGGGGAGAACACTGAAGCTTTCTTT.

This clonotype has only a few counts. This chain joins TRBV4-2 and TRBJ2-5; D uncertain. This CDR3 spans 15 amino acids. Germline assignment: CDR1 LGHNA and CDR2 YNFKEQ. Trimming cost V 0 bases and J 1 base, with 9 bases left between them. The CDR3 sequence is CASSQERRIQETQYF. The CDR3 nucleotides are TGTGCCAGCAGCCAAGAAAGGCGGATCCAAGAGACCCAGTACTTC.

The chain has TRBV5-5 and TRBJ2-7; TRBD2 might be the D (5 bases). V was trimmed by 4 bases and J by 6 bases, leaving 20 bases between them. The germline gives CDR1 SGHKS, CDR2 YYEKEE (reference sequence). The CDR3 extends over 15 amino acids. The CDR3 loop is CASSPSGPIEGEQYF. The CDR3 DNA sequence: TGTGCCAGCAGCCCCTCAGGTCCCATTGAGGGCGAGCAGTACTTC.

The rearrangement joins TRBV11-2 to TRBJ2-1; 8 nucleotides line up with TRBD2. The V gene end was trimmed by 5 bases and the J gene end by 7 bases; junction bases not matched to a gene: 10. The germline gives CDR1 SGHAT, CDR2 FQNNGV. CDR3 length: 15 amino acids. The CDR3 protein is CASSPTSGVRNEQFF. The CDR3 region has the DNA TGTGCCAGCAGCCCTACTAGCGGCGTGAGAAATGAGCAGTTCTTC.

The rearrangement links TRBV13 to TRBJ1-4, with D unresolved. This CDR3 region has 13 residues. Trimming shortened V by 4 bases and J by 3 bases, and 6 bases separated the two germline ends. Germline V lookup: CDR1 PRHDT, CDR2 FYEKMQ (reference sequence). The CDR3 loop reads CASSSRANEKLFF. For the CDR3, the DNA is TGTGCCAGCAGCTCTCGGGCTAATGAAAAACTGTTTTTT.

The rearrangement joins TRBV20-1 to TRBJ1-1; D is perhaps TRBD1 (6 bases). CDR1 and CDR2 (germline): DFQATT, SNEGSKA (reference sequence). The V end lost 5 bases, the J end lost 1 base, and 14 bases lay between the germline ends. This CDR3 comprises 14 residues. CDR3 coding DNA: TGCAGTGCTTTTGACAGGTCGTGGAACACTGAAGCTTTCTTT. Translated, it gives CSAFDRSWNTEAFF.

This chain links TRBV2 with TRBJ2-7; D is possibly TRBD1 (5 bases). Germline V lookup: CDR1 SNHLY, CDR2 FYNNEI. The CDR3 contains 13 residues. V was clipped by 3 bases and J by 11 bases, with 17 bases between them. The CDR3: CASSDRVEFKEYF. CDR3 sequence (DNA): TGTGCCAGCAGTGACAGGGTTGAATTTAAGGAGTACTTC.

This clonotype was counted between two and nine times. V usage is TRBV7-2 and J usage is TRBJ2-2; the match to TRBD2 covers 15 bases. J gave up 1 base and V 3 bases, and 18 bases lay outside the gene matches. This CDR3 has 23 residues. CDR1 and CDR2 from the germline V gene are SGHTA and FQGNSA. The CDR3 DNA is TGTGCCAGCAGCTTCCCTTCCCCCTCTATGGGACTAGCGGGAGGACTGAACACCGGGGAGCTGTTTTTT. Amino acid sequence: CASSFPSPSMGLAGGLNTGELFF.

This sequence joins TRBV18 and TRBJ2-7; 11 bases match TRBD2. Trimming removed 3 bases from V and 6 bases from J; junction bases left unmatched: 10. CDR3 size: 16 residues. The germline V gene encodes CDR1 KGHSH and CDR2 LQKENI. The CDR3 DNA reads as TGTGCCAGCTCACCTTCCATCACTAGCGGGAGAGGCGAGCAGTACTTC. Its translation: CASSPSITSGRGEQYF. Supplemented by reference TRBV18 and TRBJ2-7, the full variable domain reads NAGVMQNPRHLVRRRGQEARLRCSPMKGHSHVYWYRQLPEEGLKFMVYLQKENIIDESGMPKERFSAEFPKEGPSILRIQQVVRGDSAAYFCASSPSITSGRGEQYFGPGTRLTVT.